This T cell receptor beta chain was identified in a study of post-analysis software for immune sequencing data. V was trimmed by 6 bases and J by 11 bases, leaving 13 bases between them. The CDR3 consists of 11 residues. A word on this clonotype: The antigen is undetermined. This clone may be a read error of a much larger clone one base away.

General study findings and limits: Roughly 5 TRBV segments were significantly more frequent in patients than in controls. TRBV5-6, TRBV5-1 and TRBV20-1 were among these segments.

Unique-molecular-identifier-tagged TCR beta cDNA libraries were used. TCRdb re-analysed the PCR reads in MiXCR, keeping a single row per CDR3 protein. The data contain 150,000 to 200,000 distinct CDR3 sequences, approximately 30% of them seen just once; the ten biggest clones take up more than 1.3%. The source of this sequence is a girl aged 10-17 years with multiple sclerosis. Material for sequencing was blood. The chain carries TRBV12-3 or TRBV12-4 and TRBJ2-5; D is possibly TRBD1 (6 bases). CDR3 sequence: CASRRDNEQYF. The CDR3 DNA reads TGTGCCAGCAGACGGGACAATGAGCAGTACTTC.